This section outlines one TCR beta chain sequence together with its context. Antigen: not known. The record originates from a study of shared clonotypes between healthy human individuals. Looking at the study overall: Each donor's CD4 naive and CD4 memory cells filled three plates apiece, CD8 naive two, and CD8 memory one.

The CDR3 runs 15 residues. Germline assignment: CDR1 MNHNS and CDR2 SASEGT. V shed 6 bases, J shed 0 bases, and the junction held 1 base outside the gene matches. Assay used: immunoSEQ multiplex PCR; TCRdb lists only in-frame clones, some missing. The sample gives 500,000 to 550,000 clones, approximately 95% of which show up once; under 0.065% is in the top ten. Findings of the study overall: Despite large depth, rarefaction showed incomplete sorted-subset sequencing.

Sequencing used naive CD4+ T cells sorted from blood. Indicated subset: CD45RA+ positively selected. V gene TRBV6-1 combines with J gene TRBJ2-3, with 12 bases lining up with TRBD2. The TCR comes from a woman in her 30s in good health. This chain's CDR3 is CASRGLAGSTDTQYF. In nucleotides, the CDR3 is TGTGCCAGCAGGGGACTAGCGGGCAGCACAGATACGCAGTATTTT.